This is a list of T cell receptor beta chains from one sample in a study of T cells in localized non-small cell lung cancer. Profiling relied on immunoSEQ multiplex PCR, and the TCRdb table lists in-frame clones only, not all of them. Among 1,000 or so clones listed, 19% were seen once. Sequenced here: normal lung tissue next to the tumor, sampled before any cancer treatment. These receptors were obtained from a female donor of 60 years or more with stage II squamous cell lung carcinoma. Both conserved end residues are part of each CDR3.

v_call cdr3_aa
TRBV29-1 CSVESPTGRDYGYTF
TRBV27 CASRSTGTRSYEQYF
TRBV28 CASRTGDYGYTF
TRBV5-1 CASNPGQPNTEAFF
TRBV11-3 CASSFHEGGTEAFF
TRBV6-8 CASIERGEKLFF
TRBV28 CASSPSGQGNYGYTF
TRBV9 CASSVSPGNTIYF
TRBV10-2 CASSESATPGNTIYF
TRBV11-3 CASSWKGQGPYQPQHF
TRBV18 CASSPGGANVLTF
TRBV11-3 CASSLGETGVTGNTIYF
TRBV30 CAWARQTYTEAFF
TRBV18 CASSSVRDRVNTEAFF
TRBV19 CASSPLAGAGYNEQFF
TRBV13 CASSLGGGGGEQYF
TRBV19 CASTPSLGRGETDTQYF
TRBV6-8 CASSQQRTYEQYF
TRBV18 CASSPTGTGDSGNTIYF
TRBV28 CASSRVDGSPLHF
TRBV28 CASSSWRDAEKLFF
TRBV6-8 CASTAGRPYGYTF
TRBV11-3 CASSPREGAYGNTIYF
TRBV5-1 CASSTGLAGRDNEQFF
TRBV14 CASSPRGLAGITGELFF
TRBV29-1 CSVASGFNQPQHF
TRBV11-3 CASSLIAGPYNEQFF
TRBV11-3 CASSLGMRTGRTEAFF
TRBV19 CATSDSGVGNTIYF
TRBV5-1 CASSGGTAGNTIYF
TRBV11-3 CASSGGGIGQPQHF
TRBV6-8 CASSSQQAAKVQYF
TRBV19 CASSILVQSNEQFF
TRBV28 CASSTQGKGANVLTF
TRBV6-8 CASSYPPDRAGEQYF
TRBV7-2 CASSLQAGYEQYF
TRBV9 CASSVATGSYNEQFF
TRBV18 CASSPFSSGGSYEQYF
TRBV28 CASSFGDSLMNTEAFF
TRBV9 CASSVVTDFTGELFF
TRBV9 CASSDRGQKNTEAFF
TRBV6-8 CASSDSIENNEQFF
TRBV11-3 CASSLEGLNYGYTF
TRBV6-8 CAISGPGTSGPWNEQFF
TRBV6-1 CASSEALIAGGPVQTQYF